This TCR beta chain was sequenced for a study of T cell repertoires in cytomegalovirus infection (dated by TCRdb to about 2019). Broadly, across the study: The HLA type of each donor mattered for the analysis, because public TCR beta signatures pointed to carriage of CMV infection along with the matching HLA type. The paper's findings and limits, for the study overall: In both this cohort and an independent cohort of a few hundred donors, the cumulative frequency of public TCR beta family members distinguished carriers of CMV infection plus the relevant HLA type. The ex vivo response was dominated by HLA-C-restricted CMV-specific TCR beta clonotypes, which also provided the single most frequent clonotype in two of eight donors.

Comments on this clonotype: This receptor's antigen is unknown. Nothing much larger sits one base from this clone, and base qualities are not available.

The reads were generated on an Illumina HiSeq 1500. TCRdb cleaned the public reads at Q25 with fastp, built clones with MiXCR and kept in-frame beta chains. Rows with one shared CDR3 protein collapse into an entry with the most common genes and DNA. The sample table contains about 530,000 distinct CDR3 sequences; only one count was recorded for around 27% of them. Over 10% of the sample is taken by the ten largest. The germline V and J ends show losses of 0 bases and 6 bases respectively, and no gene match explains 19 bases of the junction. The cysteine opens and the phenylalanine closes a CDR3 of 20 amino acids. CDR3 DNA only is kept here, 60 bases in frame from base 1. From a lookup of the germline V gene (reference sequence), CDR1 and CDR2 are LNHNV and YYDKDF.

Input material: PBMCs. The rearrangement joined TRBV15 to TRBJ2-1, and TRBD2 aligns with 8 junction nucleotides. This TCR was sampled from a human donor in good health (CMV status not recorded). Some clones in this sample may be carry-over from other donors' samples. In nucleotides, the sequence is TGTGCCACCAGCAGAGATAGGGGATTCAGCGGGAGCCCTTTAGGCAATGAGCAGTTCTTC. Protein translation: CATSRDRGFSGSPLGNEQFF.